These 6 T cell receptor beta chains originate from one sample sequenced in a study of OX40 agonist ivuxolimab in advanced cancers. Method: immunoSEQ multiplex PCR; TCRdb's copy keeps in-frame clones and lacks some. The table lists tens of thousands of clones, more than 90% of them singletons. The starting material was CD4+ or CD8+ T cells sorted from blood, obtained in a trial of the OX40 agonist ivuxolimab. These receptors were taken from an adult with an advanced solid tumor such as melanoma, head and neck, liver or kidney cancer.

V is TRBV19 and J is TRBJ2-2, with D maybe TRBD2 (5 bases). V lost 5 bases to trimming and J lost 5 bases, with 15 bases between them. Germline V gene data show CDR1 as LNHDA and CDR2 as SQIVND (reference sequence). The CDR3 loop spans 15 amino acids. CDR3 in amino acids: CASSFPGGRTGELFF. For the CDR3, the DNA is TGTGCCAGTAGTTTCCCCGGAGGCCGGACCGGGGAGCTGTTTTTT.

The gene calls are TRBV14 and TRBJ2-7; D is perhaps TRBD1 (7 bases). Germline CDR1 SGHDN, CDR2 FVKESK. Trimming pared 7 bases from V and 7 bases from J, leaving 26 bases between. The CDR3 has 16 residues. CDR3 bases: TGTGCCAGCACCATAGGGGGCTCCTCACCTCGGGGGGAGCAGTACTTC. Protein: CASTIGGSSPRGEQYF.

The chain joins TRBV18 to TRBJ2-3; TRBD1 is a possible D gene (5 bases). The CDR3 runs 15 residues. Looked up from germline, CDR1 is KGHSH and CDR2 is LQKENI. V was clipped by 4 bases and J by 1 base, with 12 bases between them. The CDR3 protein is CASSQAKGGTDTQYF. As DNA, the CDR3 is TGTGCCAGCTCACAGGCCAAAGGGGGCACAGATACGCAGTATTTT.

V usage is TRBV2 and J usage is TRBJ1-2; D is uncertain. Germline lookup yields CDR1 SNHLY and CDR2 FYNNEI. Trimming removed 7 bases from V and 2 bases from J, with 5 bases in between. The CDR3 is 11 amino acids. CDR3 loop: CASTGNYGYTF. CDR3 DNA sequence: TGTGCCAGCACCGGAAACTATGGCTACACCTTC.

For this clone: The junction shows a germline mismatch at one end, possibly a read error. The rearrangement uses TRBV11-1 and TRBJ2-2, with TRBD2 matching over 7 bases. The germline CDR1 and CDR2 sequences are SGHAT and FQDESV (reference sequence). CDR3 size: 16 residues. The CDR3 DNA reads TGTGCCAGCAGCCTAGCCGGGACTACCCTCTCCGGGGAGCTGTTTTTT. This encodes CASSLAGTTLSGELFF.

In nucleotides, the CDR3 is TGTGCTAGTGCCATGAGGGGTCTTTCTGCAGCTTTCTTT. This encodes CASAMRGLSAAFF. The rearrangement links TRBV12-5 to TRBJ1-1, with a weak D call TRBD1 (5 bases). The CDR3 is 13 residues long. V lost 7 bases, J lost 10 bases, and 19 bases lay in between. Germline V gives CDR1 LGHNT, CDR2 FRNRAP.